A single sample gave rise to the 10 T cell receptor beta chains below, sequenced in a study of regulatory T cells in long-lasting Graves disease. Documented time point: newly diagnosed GD, antithyroid drugs for less than 3 months. Construction of the TCR library relied on RNA isolated from PBMCs. Sequencing libraries for TCR beta were prepared with iRepertoire HTBI primers and Arm-PCR of CDR3 regions. In TCRdb, the multiplex PCR reads were re-called with MiXCR into one record per CDR3 protein. The table records 350,000 to 450,000 distinct CDR3 sequences, 14% to 15% of them present only once. These sequences were also reported in another study, on T cells in Graves' hyperthyroidism and ophthalmopathy.

Source: peripheral blood mononuclear cells (PBMCs), taken at new diagnosis, from a patient treated with antithyroid drugs. These receptors originate from a woman aged 25 to 45 with Graves disease.

In its sample, this clonotype was seen many times. The CDR3 coding sequence is TGTGCCAGCAGTTACCCGTCCGAGGGTACATTCACCATTCAGTACTTC. It yields the protein CASSYPSEGTFTIQYF. The chain couples TRBV6-2 or TRBV6-3 to TRBJ2-4; possible D gene TRBD2, 5 bases. V lost 2 bases to trimming and J lost 9 bases, with 20 bases between them. CDR1 is MNHEY, CDR2 SVGEGT, per germline. The CDR3 runs to 16 residues.

The rearrangement joins TRBV5-1 to TRBJ1-2; D possibly corresponds to TRBD1 (5 bases). Per germline, CDR1 SGHRS and CDR2 YFSETQ. Deletions cut 0 bases from V and 8 bases from J, with 20 bases between. This CDR3 has 16 residues. Here the CDR3 reads CASSLGGREVFAGYTF. In nucleotides, the CDR3 is TGCGCCAGCAGCTTGGGGGGACGGGAGGTCTTTGCCGGCTACACCTTC.

This clonotype was detected many times. This sequence joins TRBV12-3 or TRBV12-4 and TRBJ2-5, with D possibly being TRBD2 (6 bases). Trimming removed 5 bases from V and 4 bases from J, with 17 bases in between. This CDR3 contains 15 residues. CDR3 DNA sequence: TGTGCCAGCAGTCACGTGGCGGGACGGGCAGAGACCCAGTACTTC. Encoded protein: CASSHVAGRAETQYF.

The chain employs TRBV3-1 and TRBJ2-4, with TRBD1 matching over 9 bases. The V and J ends lost 4 bases and 3 bases, in that order; junction bases with no gene match: 4. Germline lookup yields CDR1 LGHDT and CDR2 YNNKEL (reference sequence). This CDR3 has 15 residues. CDR3: CASSPGQGGKNIQYF. CDR3 coding DNA: TGTGCCAGCAGCCCGGGACAGGGAGGCAAAAACATTCAGTACTTC.

This clonotype was detected many times. The chain joins TRBV6-2 or TRBV6-3 to TRBJ2-1; D uncertain. CDR3 length equals 15 residues. The V and J ends lost 3 bases and 4 bases respectively, with 13 bases between them. Germline CDR1 is MNHEY and CDR2 is SVGEGT. CDR3 in amino acids: CASSYRAGTYNEQFF. For the CDR3, the DNA is TGTGCCAGCAGTTATCGGGCAGGTACTTACAATGAGCAGTTCTTC.

This clonotype was detected many times. The chain carries TRBV5-1 and TRBJ2-3; 7 bases are shared with TRBD2. This CDR3 has 16 residues. CDR1 SGHRS and CDR2 YFSETQ come from the germline V gene. The trim removed 2 bases at V and 0 bases at J, leaving 6 bases unmatched. CDR3 loop: CASSFPSGNSTDTQYF. The CDR3 DNA sequence: TGCGCCAGCAGCTTTCCTAGCGGAAATAGCACAGATACGCAGTATTTT. Full variable domain (rest looked up from reference TRBV5-1 and TRBJ2-3): KAGVTQTPRYLIKTRGQQVTLSCSPISGHRSVSWYQQTPGQGLQFLFEYFSETQRNKGNFPGRFSGRQFSNSRSEMNVSTLELGDSALYLCASSFPSGNSTDTQYFGPGTRLTVL.

At least ten counts were recorded for this clonotype. This chain links TRBV9 with TRBJ2-1; weak D call: TRBD1 (5 bases). This CDR3 is built from 16 residues. The germline gives CDR1 SGDLS, CDR2 YYNGEE. The V end was cut by 5 bases, the J end by 7 bases, with 22 bases between. CDR3 sequence: CASSPRQSSLRNEQFF. The CDR3 nucleotides read TGTGCCAGCAGTCCCCGACAGTCCTCCCTAAGGAATGAGCAGTTCTTC.

This clonotype was counted a few times. CDR3 in amino acids: CASPYSGDSPLHF. The CDR3 DNA follows: TGTGCCAGCCCCTATTCGGGGGATTCACCCCTCCACTTT. This sequence joins TRBV5-8 and TRBJ1-6; possibly TRBD1 for D (5 bases). V was trimmed by 7 bases and J by 8 bases, leaving 13 bases between them. This CDR3 spans 13 amino acids. Per the germline V gene, CDR1 is SGHTS and CDR2 is YDEGEE.

There are a few counts of this clonotype. The chain employs TRBV15 and TRBJ1-1; TRBD1 might be the D (5 bases). V was clipped by 5 bases and J by 1 base, with 17 bases between them. CDR3 size: 16 residues. Per the germline V gene, CDR1 is LNHNV and CDR2 is YYDKDF (reference sequence). The CDR3 spells CATSPWGRGENTEAFF. The CDR3 nucleotides read TGTGCCACCAGCCCTTGGGGTAGGGGAGAGAACACTGAAGCTTTCTTT.

This clonotype showed up just a few times. The chain joins TRBV9 to TRBJ2-7; possible D gene TRBD2, 6 bases. This CDR3 spans 14 amino acids. Trimming shortened V by 0 bases and J by 6 bases, and 13 bases separated the two germline ends. The germline V gene has CDR1 SGDLS and CDR2 YYNGEE. CDR3 nucleotide sequence: TGTGCCAGCAGCGTAGCCGGGACTCCGACCGAGCAGTACTTC. Translated: CASSVAGTPTEQYF. Together with reference TRBV9 and TRBJ2-7, the CDR3 gives the full variable domain: DSGVTQTPKHLITATGQRVTLRCSPRSGDLSVYWYQQSLDQGLQFLIQYYNGEERAKGNILERFSAQQFPDLHSELNLSSLELGDSALYFCASSVAGTPTEQYFGPGTRLTVT.